This T cell receptor (beta chain) was observed in a study of blood T cell repertoires in COVID-19. Study-wide background: Whether acute or convalescent, the COVID-19 samples came from the United States, Italy and Spain.

The germline gives CDR1 SGHVS, CDR2 FQNEAQ. V dropped 4 bases and J dropped 8; count of bases not matched to a gene: 7. The CDR3 length is 15 residues. Authors' processing steps: Estimates of nucleated cell counts were drawn from the amplification of reference gene primers. The method was immunoSEQ multiplex PCR; TCRdb's version includes in-frame clones alone and lacks a portion of them. V, J and clone size are taken as reported in that table, and D and trimming were inferred from the DNA itself. The data contain approximately 120,000 clones, around three quarters of them seen just once; the ten biggest clones take up 30% to 45%.

The rearrangement uses TRBV7-8 and TRBJ1-6, with 8 bases matching TRBD1. The receptor comes from a man aged 35 to 55 with active or convalescent COVID-19. Sequencing was carried out using peripheral blood. In DNA, the CDR3 is TGTGCCAGCAGCTCCCGGACAGGGAGGGATTCACCCCTCCACTTT. It yields the protein CASSSRTGRDSPLHF.